The next 25 T cell receptor beta chains were all read from a single sample in a study of CD8 T cells in ankylosing spondylitis. TCRdb passed the 5' RACE reads through MiXCR, listing each CDR3 protein once. The repertoire includes about 450,000 distinct CDR3 sequences, 20% to 30% of them detected once, and 0.89% sits in the top ten. No antigen is known for these receptors. Study-wide results and caveats: Typical of ankylosing spondylitis blood, it appeared, was a TCR beta motif of several highly homologous variants.

The sample was blood, either unsorted or a sorted T cell fraction (not recorded which). Every receptor here comes from a male donor with ankylosing spondylitis.

Regarding this clonotype: Its ends do not fully match the called genes, so a read error is possible. The chain links TRBV10-3 to TRBJ2-3; unclear D gene. Germline values: CDR1 ENHRY, CDR2 SYGVKD. The CDR3 is made up of 11 amino acids. The CDR3 region has the DNA TGTGCCATCAAGGGCACAGATGCGCAGTATTTT. Residues: CAIKGTDAQYF.

The chain uses TRBV11-3 and TRBJ2-4; 10 bases map to TRBD1. The J segment lost 7 bases and the V segment lost 5 bases, leaving 8 bases of the junction unmatched. The CDR3 totals 15 residues. Germline CDR1 and CDR2: SGHNT and YENEEA. CDR3 protein: CASSRRTGGENIQYF. The CDR3 coding sequence is TGTGCCAGCAGCCGGAGGACAGGGGGTGAGAACATTCAGTACTTC.

The sample holds a few counts of this clonotype. DNA of the CDR3: TGTGCCGCAGGGGCGGGAAGCCAAGAGACCCAGTACTTC. Translated, it gives CAAGAGSQETQYF. This chain links TRBV3-1 with TRBJ2-5; D might be TRBD1 or TRBD2, each matching 6 bases. The CDR3 consists of 13 residues. Germline lookup yields CDR1 LGHDT and CDR2 YNNKEL (reference sequence). Trimming stripped 11 bases from V and 1 base from J, with 14 bases between.

The V and J genes are TRBV5-1 and TRBJ1-5; D not resolved. This CDR3 contains 16 residues. V lost 4 bases, J lost 2 bases, and 16 bases lay in between. Germline V gene lookup returns CDR1 SGHRS and CDR2 YFSETQ. The CDR3 sequence: CASSPRGGSGNQPQHF. CDR3 sequence (DNA): TGCGCCAGCAGCCCCCGGGGTGGGAGCGGCAATCAGCCCCAGCATTTT.

The V gene is TRBV4-2, the J gene TRBJ1-5, with TRBD1 matching 9 bases. In germline, CDR1 is LGHNA, CDR2 YNFKEQ. J gave up 3 bases and V 0 bases, and 3 bases lay outside the gene matches. This CDR3 comprises 16 residues. The CDR3 sequence is CASSQEGQGINQPQHF. The CDR3 coding sequence is TGTGCCAGCAGCCAAGAGGGACAGGGCATCAATCAGCCCCAGCATTTT.

This sequence joins TRBV20-1 and TRBJ2-1; TRBD2 matches 8 bases. The CDR3 extends over 14 amino acids. Germline loops: CDR1 DFQATT, CDR2 SNEGSKA (reference sequence). The ends lost 5 bases at V and 3 bases at J; junction bases unmatched: 6. CDR3 sequence: CSAPIAGNYNEQFF. The CDR3 nucleotides read TGCAGTGCTCCCATAGCGGGGAACTACAATGAGCAGTTCTTC.

This clonotype was picked up a small number of times. The V and J genes are TRBV5-5 and TRBJ2-1, with unresolved D. Trimming removed 7 bases from V and 0 bases from J, with 11 bases in between. This CDR3 comprises 14 residues. Germline V lookup: CDR1 SGHKS, CDR2 YYEKEE (reference sequence). The CDR3 sequence is CASYMPGSYNEQFF. The CDR3 nucleotides are TGTGCCAGCTACATGCCCGGCTCCTACAATGAGCAGTTCTTC.

V is TRBV5-6 and J is TRBJ2-3; 11 nucleotides agree with TRBD2. V lost 2 bases, J lost 4 bases, and 6 bases stayed unmatched. Germline CDR1 SGHDT, CDR2 YYEEEE. The CDR3 consists of 16 residues. The CDR3 here is CASSFGTSGVADTQYF. The DNA for the CDR3 is TGTGCCAGCAGCTTCGGGACTAGCGGAGTGGCAGATACGCAGTATTTT.

This chain uses TRBV5-5 with TRBJ1-4; D gene uncertain. The CDR3 runs 15 residues. Germline-derived CDR1 and CDR2 are SGHKS and YYEKEE (reference sequence). Trimming stripped 0 bases from V and 6 bases from J, with 12 bases between. The CDR3 loop reads CASSLALSRDEKLFF. CDR3 coding DNA: TGTGCCAGCAGCTTGGCATTGTCGAGGGATGAAAAACTGTTTTTT.

In its sample, this clonotype was seen a few times. This chain connects TRBV7-2 to TRBJ1-1, with D possibly TRBD1 on 5 matching bases. V was clipped by 5 bases and J by 4 bases, with 14 bases between them. CDR1 SGHTA and CDR2 FQGNSA come from the germline V gene. The CDR3 contains 14 residues. CDR3 sequence (DNA): TGTGCCAGCAGCCCCCAGGGCGTTGGCACTGAAGCTTTCTTT. Its protein product is CASSPQGVGTEAFF.

This clonotype was seen at least ten times. This chain joins TRBV5-1 and TRBJ2-1; 13 bases map to TRBD2. V was pared by 2 bases and J by 6 bases, with 2 bases of the junction left unmatched. The germline V gene has CDR1 SGHRS and CDR2 YFSETQ. The CDR3 runs to 15 residues. The CDR3, as DNA: TGCGCCAGCAGCTTAGGACTAGCGGGAGTCAATGAGCAGTTCTTC. Its translation is CASSLGLAGVNEQFF.

V usage is TRBV20-1 and J usage is TRBJ2-2, with 7 positions matching TRBD1. This CDR3 has 15 residues. The V and J ends lost 3 bases and 2 bases, in that order; junction bases with no gene match: 6. Germline loops: CDR1 DFQATT, CDR2 SNEGSKA (reference sequence). The DNA of the CDR3 is TGCAGTGCTAGTCGAGACAGGGTTAACACCGGGGAGCTGTTTTTT. This sequence encodes CSASRDRVNTGELFF.

The J gene is TRBJ2-3, the V gene TRBV29-1; 9 bases map to TRBD2. J lost 1 base, V lost 6 bases, and 14 bases had no gene match. The CDR3 contains 17 residues. Germline-derived CDR1 and CDR2 are SQVTM and ANQGSEA. The CDR3 sequence is CSVGRREGILGTDTQYF. In DNA, the CDR3 is TGCAGCGTGGGGAGGCGGGAGGGCATCCTGGGCACAGATACGCAGTATTTT.

The chain has TRBV9 and TRBJ1-1; TRBD1 agrees at 8 bases. The length of the CDR3 is 14 residues. J lost 5 bases, V lost 5 bases, and 8 bases had no gene match. The germline V gene encodes CDR1 SGDLS and CDR2 YYNGEE. CDR3 protein: CASRREGQETEAFF. CDR3 sequence (DNA): TGTGCCAGCAGGAGAGAGGGACAGGAGACTGAAGCTTTCTTT.

This chain joins TRBV20-1 and TRBJ1-1, with 9 bases matching TRBD1. The CDR3 is 15 amino acids. The ends lost 3 bases at V and 1 base at J; junction bases unmatched: 6. CDR1 and CDR2 from the germline V gene are DFQATT and SNEGSKA (reference sequence). CDR3 amino acids: CSASPQGAENTEAFF. In nucleotides, the CDR3 is TGCAGTGCTAGCCCACAGGGGGCAGAGAACACTGAAGCTTTCTTT.

This clonotype was seen ten or more times. The V and J genes are TRBV10-1 and TRBJ2-6; no clear D gene. In germline, CDR1 is WNHNN, CDR2 SYGVQD (reference sequence). The CDR3 totals 17 residues. The germline V and J ends were trimmed by 0 bases and 3 bases, with 12 bases remaining between them. The CDR3 coding sequence is TGCGCCAGCAGTGAGTCGTTTGGATCCGTTGGGGCCAACGTCCTGACTTTC. It is translated as CASSESFGSVGANVLTF.

The V and J genes are TRBV11-2 and TRBJ1-5, with D perhaps matching TRBD1 (6 bases). The V gene lost 5 bases and the J gene lost 0 bases, with 11 bases spanning the gap. Germline V CDR1 and CDR2: SGHAT, FQNNGV. The CDR3 covers 15 residues. In DNA, the CDR3 is TGTGCCAGCAGCCAACAGGGTAATAGCAATCAGCCCCAGCATTTT. Encoded protein: CASSQQGNSNQPQHF.

The V call is TRBV12-3 or TRBV12-4, the J call TRBJ2-7, with D perhaps TRBD1 or TRBD2 (5 bases each). This CDR3 has 14 amino acids. The V gene lost 7 bases and the J gene lost 5 bases, with 18 bases spanning the gap. Written as DNA, the CDR3 is TGTGCCAGCACCCTCTCCTCCGGGACGAACGAGCAGTACTTC. As protein: CASTLSSGTNEQYF.

The chain is built from TRBV15 and TRBJ2-4; no firm D call. The germline V gene encodes CDR1 LNHNV and CDR2 YYDKDF (reference sequence). V lost 0 bases to trimming and J lost 0 bases, with 6 bases between them. This CDR3 is 15 amino acids long. CDR3 sequence reads: CATSRESLAKNIQYF. CDR3 nucleotide sequence: TGTGCCACCAGCAGAGAGTCACTAGCCAAAAACATTCAGTACTTC. The full variable domain, its missing parts supplied by reference TRBV15 and TRBJ2-4, is DAMVIQNPRYQVTQFGKPVTLSCSQTLNHNVMYWYQQKSSQAPKLLFHYYDKDFNNEADTPDNFQSRRPNTSFCFLDIRSPGLGDTAMYLCATSRESLAKNIQYFGAGTRLSVL.

This clonotype showed up just a few times. The V gene is TRBV10-3, the J gene TRBJ2-1; no reliable D call. Germline CDR1 is ENHRY and CDR2 is SYGVKD. This CDR3 has 13 amino acids. Deletions cut 5 bases from V and 6 bases from J, with 11 bases between. As DNA, the CDR3 is TGTGCCATCAGTACCGCGAAGGGCAATGAGCAGTTCTTC. Protein: CAISTAKGNEQFF.

This rearrangement joins TRBV29-1 to TRBJ2-3; possible D gene TRBD1, 5 bases. The germline gives CDR1 SQVTM, CDR2 ANQGSEA. The length of the CDR3 is 13 residues. V dropped 3 bases and J dropped 4 bases, with 11 bases sitting between them. The CDR3 loop reads CSVEHPRADTQYF. CDR3 sequence (DNA): TGCAGCGTTGAGCACCCCAGGGCAGATACGCAGTATTTT.

The J gene is TRBJ1-3, the V gene TRBV12-3 or TRBV12-4; D unresolved. The CDR3 spans 12 residues. The V end lost 5 bases, the J end lost 6 bases, and 8 bases lay between the germline ends. The chain's CDR3 is CASSPYENTIYF. CDR3 nucleotides: TGTGCCAGCAGTCCATACGAAAACACCATATATTTT.

The gene calls are TRBV24-1 and TRBJ2-2, with D unresolved. V was shortened by 2 bases and J by 3 bases, with 6 bases between the two germline ends. The CDR3 has 14 amino acids. The germline gives CDR1 KGHDR, CDR2 SFDVKD. CDR3 DNA sequence: TGTGCCACCAGTGATTCTAGGGACACCGGGGAGCTGTTTTTT. Protein product: CATSDSRDTGELFF.

The V gene is TRBV9, the J gene TRBJ1-2; D call uncertain. The ends were cut back, 4 bases at V and 4 bases at J, with 11 bases in the middle. The CDR3 runs to 13 residues. Per germline, CDR1 SGDLS and CDR2 YYNGEE. CDR3 sequence: CASSTGTRYGYTF. CDR3 nucleotide sequence: TGTGCCAGCAGCACCGGAACCCGCTATGGCTACACCTTC.

The chain recombines TRBV12-3 or TRBV12-4 with TRBJ2-5, with 7 bases matching TRBD1. This CDR3 is 13 amino acids long. V lost 7 bases, J lost 4 bases, and 6 bases stayed unmatched. CDR3 bases: TGTGCCAGCAAGGGGGCAATCCTAGAGACCCAGTACTTC. Protein product: CASKGAILETQYF.